A selection of T cell receptor beta chains follows, all from one sample in a study of CD4+ T cells in melanoma. Some clones are missing from TCRdb's copy, which holds only in-frame ones; the method was immunoSEQ multiplex PCR. The data contain some 110,000 clones, 92% of them singletons. Sequences were obtained from peripheral blood. Every receptor here comes from a human donor with melanoma. CDR3s include the opening cysteine and the closing phenylalanine or tryptophan. A D gene is named only where the DNA matches it firmly. For some rows the clone size is stated as once, few or many, or as a class when expanded; others skip it.

TGTGCTAGTGGTCCCAACGGACTAGCGGCTTACGAGCAGTACTTC,CASGPNGLAAYEQYF,TRBJ2-7,TRBV12-5,TRBD2,once
TGTGCCAGCAGCCACGGGATTTCCTATGGCTACACCTTC,CASSHGISYGYTF,TRBJ1-2,TRBV14,NA,NA
TGTGCCAGCAAACGGACGGGACCCGCCTACGAGCAGTACTTC,CASKRTGPAYEQYF,TRBJ2-7,TRBV2,NA,NA
TGTGCCATCAGTGAGTCGAAAGGAGGGCGAACCTACAATGAGCAGTTCTTC,CAISESKGGRTYNEQFF,TRBJ2-1,TRBV10-3,NA,NA
TGTGCCAGCAGCCCGGGTGGGGGGACTGGAAACACCATATATTTT,CASSPGGGTGNTIYF,TRBJ1-3,TRBV7-9,NA,NA
TGCGCCAGCAGCTTGGCCGGGCCTAGCGGCACAGATACGCAGTATTTT,CASSLAGPSGTDTQYF,TRBJ2-3,TRBV5-1,NA,NA
TGTGCCAGCAGTCTTCTTTTGGACGGAGAGACCCAGTACTTC,CASSLLLDGETQYF,TRBJ2-5,TRBV28,NA,NA
TGTGCCAGCAGCTTAACGGGTGGGGCCGGGTCACAAGAGACCCAGTACTTC,CASSLTGGAGSQETQYF,TRBJ2-5,TRBV7-3,NA,once
TGCGCCAGCAGCTTCCCGGCAGGGCGGGAGAACACTGAAGCTTTCTTT,CASSFPAGRENTEAFF,TRBJ1-1,TRBV5-1,NA,NA
TGTGCCAGCAGCGAAGGGGTCTCCTACAATGAGCAGTTCTTC,CASSEGVSYNEQFF,TRBJ2-1,TRBV9,NA,NA
TGTGCCAGCAGTATGGGACTATCTTACAATGAGCAGTTCTTC,CASSMGLSYNEQFF,TRBJ2-1,TRBV2,TRBD2,NA
TGTGCCTGGAGTGTAATAGAGGGAGGCTACACCTTC,CAWSVIEGGYTF,TRBJ1-2,TRBV30,NA,NA
TGTGCCAGCAGCTTAGTTTCCGGGGCTGGCGCTTTCTTT,CASSLVSGAGAFF,TRBJ1-1,TRBV11-3,NA,NA
TGTGCCAGCAGCCCCTTGGACCAGTGGATCCCCGGAAACACCATATATTTT,CASSPLDQWIPGNTIYF,TRBJ1-3,TRBV9,NA,NA
TGCGCCAGCCGGATAGTAGGGGGCGCGTACGAGCAGTACTTC,CASRIVGGAYEQYF,TRBJ2-7,TRBV5-1,TRBD1,once
TGCGCCAGCAGTCGTAGGGACCAATTTCGCACAGATACGCAGTATTTT,CASSRRDQFRTDTQYF,TRBJ2-3,TRBV23-1,NA,NA
TGTGCCAGCAGCCCCGGGGGGGGCACTGAAGCTTTCTTT,CASSPGGGTEAFF,TRBJ1-1,TRBV7-7,NA,NA
TGTGCCAGCAGCTCTTTACGTGGGGGCTACGAGCAGTACTTC,CASSSLRGGYEQYF,TRBJ2-7,TRBV11-2,NA,NA
TGTGCCAGCAGCATGGACAGGGGCCGGTTAGCCAACGAGCAGTACTTC,CASSMDRGRLANEQYF,TRBJ2-7,TRBV7-2,TRBD1,NA
TGTGCCAGTAGTAGGCTTAGCACAGATACGCAGTATTTT,CASSRLSTDTQYF,TRBJ2-3,TRBV19,NA,NA
TGTGCCAGCAGCGCGATGGGGGGTGCTAATGAAAAACTGTTTTTT,CASSAMGGANEKLFF,TRBJ1-4,TRBV7-2,NA,NA
TGTGCCAGCAGCCAAGAGCTTACAATGAACACTGAAGCTTTCTTT,CASSQELTMNTEAFF,TRBJ1-1,TRBV4-2,NA,NA
TGCGCCAGCAGCCTAGGGACTGATTCCTATAATTCACCCCTCCACTTT,CASSLGTDSYNSPLHF,TRBJ1-6,TRBV5-1,NA,NA
TGTGCCAGCAGCCCAATTAGGGCCCACACAGAGACCCAGTACTTC,CASSPIRAHTETQYF,TRBJ2-5,TRBV7-2,NA,NA
TGTGCCAGCAGCTATCGACAGGGTTCACCCGAGCAGTACTTC,CASSYRQGSPEQYF,TRBJ2-7,TRBV5-6,TRBD1,NA
TGTGCCAGCAGCTTAGCTGGCGGTTCTAGCACAGATACGCAGTATTTT,CASSLAGGSSTDTQYF,TRBJ2-3,TRBV11-3,NA,NA
TGTGCCAGCTCACCGGCTAACACAGTGGAGACCCAGTACTTC,CASSPANTVETQYF,TRBJ2-5,TRBV18,NA,few
TGTGCCAGCAGTTTATTCGCAGATACGCAGTATTTT,CASSLFADTQYF,TRBJ2-3,TRBV6-6,NA,NA
TGTGCCAGCAGCAAAAAGGAGGGCCTCACCGGGGAGCTGTTTTTT,CASSKKEGLTGELFF,TRBJ2-2,TRBV21-1,NA,NA
TGTGCCAGCAGCGCCGGAACGGGGGCGGCCTACGAGCAGTACTTC,CASSAGTGAAYEQYF,TRBJ2-7,TRBV5-6,NA,NA
TGTGCCAGCAGCGCGGGACAGGTATTAACAGATACGCAGTATTTT,CASSAGQVLTDTQYF,TRBJ2-3,TRBV5-4,TRBD1,NA
TGCGCCAGCAGCCACACAGCGGGCGAGCAGTACTTC,CASSHTAGEQYF,TRBJ2-7,TRBV4-3,NA,NA
TGTGCCAGCAGCGTAGATGGACAGGTTTTGAACGTGGAGACCCAGTACTTC,CASSVDGQVLNVETQYF,TRBJ2-5,TRBV9,TRBD1,NA
TGTGCCAGCAGTGGACAGGGGGCGAACCAAGAGACCCAGTACTTC,CASSGQGANQETQYF,TRBJ2-5,TRBV2,TRBD1,NA
TGTGCCAGCAGCTTGTCGGCAGGGAAAAAGACCCAGTACTTC,CASSLSAGKKTQYF,TRBJ2-5,TRBV5-8,NA,NA
TGCGCCAGCCGGCGAGGGACAGGGGGACGGGAATCACCCCTCCACTTT,CASRRGTGGRESPLHF,TRBJ1-6,TRBV5-1,TRBD1,NA
TGCAGCGTTGCCCGACAGACCCAAGAGACCCAGTACTTC,CSVARQTQETQYF,TRBJ2-5,TRBV29-1,NA,NA
TGTGCCAGCAGCCCCCGACGACTAGCGGGAGATTCAGATACGCAGTATTTT,CASSPRRLAGDSDTQYF,TRBJ2-3,TRBV9,TRBD2,NA
TGTGCCAGCAGTTACCGCGGGCAAGAGACCCAGTACTTC,CASSYRGQETQYF,TRBJ2-5,TRBV6-6,NA,NA
TGTGCCAGCAGTTTCATCCGGGGGGACACAGATACGCAGTATTTT,CASSFIRGDTDTQYF,TRBJ2-3,TRBV28,TRBD2,NA
TGTGCCAGCAGCAAAGGACAGAGCAACTATGGCTACACCTTC,CASSKGQSNYGYTF,TRBJ1-2,TRBV21-1,NA,NA
TGTGCCAGTAGTATCAGCGGACTTTACTACGGCACCGAGCAGTACTTC,CASSISGLYYGTEQYF,TRBJ2-7,TRBV19,NA,NA
TGCGCCAGCAGCTTGCGGTTGGCCACAGATACGCAGTATTTT,CASSLRLATDTQYF,TRBJ2-3,TRBV5-1,NA,NA